The source of this T cell receptor beta chain is a study of radiotherapy plus CTLA-4 blockade in lung cancer. Across the study: Around 18% of enrolled patients responded objectively, and roughly 30% had disease control.

Details on this clone: What it binds is unknown.

V lost 6 bases and J lost 1, with 9 bases in between. The germline V gene encodes CDR1 SGHTA and CDR2 FQGNSA. This CDR3 region has 13 residues. TCRdb's copy holds only in-frame clones and misses some; the assay was immunoSEQ multiplex PCR. The sample lists about 62,000 clones, approximately 79% occurring once. Focal radiation plus CTLA-4 blockade with ipilimumab was given to patients with chemo-refractory metastatic non-small-cell lung cancer. Findings of the study overall: Early clone dynamics of blood T cells, plus interferon-beta, reportedly predicted response best. Once radiotherapy plus ipilimumab had been given, TCR clones derived from tumor expanded in blood.

V is TRBV7-2 and J is TRBJ1-2, with D unresolved. This specimen was peripheral blood, taken from a patient treated with radiotherapy plus ipilimumab. This sequence originates from a human donor with non-small cell lung cancer who had a complete response to radiotherapy plus ipilimumab. CDR3: CASRAGGNYGYTF. CDR3 DNA: TGTGCCAGCAGGGCTGGAGGTAACTATGGCTACACCTTC.